The 11 T cell receptor beta chains reported below all come from one sample, sequenced in a study of cytomegalovirus exposure and HLA in healthy donors. The PCR used 60 Vbeta and 13 Jbeta primers. TCRdb keeps only in-frame clones here, not all; method: immunoSEQ multiplex PCR. The sample carries 130,000 to 150,000 clones, about four fifths recorded once. Sequenced material: PBMCs. Receptors were obtained from a male donor in good health and CMV-seronegative.

This rearrangement joins TRBV2 to TRBJ1-4; 7 nucleotides line up with TRBD1. This CDR3 contains 14 residues. Germline CDR1 is SNHLY and CDR2 is FYNNEI. Trimming took 7 bases from V and 7 from J; bases not matched to a gene: 9. Written as DNA, the CDR3 is TGTGCCAGCACGCAAACAGGGGCGGGTGAAAAACTGTTTTTT. It is translated as CASTQTGAGEKLFF.

The chain recombines TRBV29-1 with TRBJ1-2; no clear D gene. The CDR3 extends over 13 amino acids. Germline V CDR1 and CDR2: SQVTM, ANQGSEA. Trimming left V 2 bases short and J 6 bases short, with 13 bases between. The CDR3 protein is CSVESFFGNGYTF. In nucleotides, the CDR3 is TGCAGCGTTGAAAGTTTCTTCGGGAATGGCTACACCTTC. The full variable domain, completed using reference TRBV29-1 and TRBJ1-2, is SAVISQKPSRDICQRGTSLTIQCQVDSQVTMMFWYRQQPGQSLTLIATANQGSEATYESGFVIDKFPISRPNLTFSTLTVSNMSPEDSSIYLCSVESFFGNGYTFGSGTRLTVV.

The chain couples TRBV2 to TRBJ2-5; TRBD2 matches at 7 bases. V lost 3 bases, J lost 4 bases, and 8 bases stayed unmatched. From germline, CDR1 is SNHLY and CDR2 FYNNEI. This CDR3 has 15 residues. The CDR3 DNA is TGTGCCAGCAGTGATCCTAGCGGTTCTTTAGAGACCCAGTACTTC. Protein: CASSDPSGSLETQYF.

The chain uses TRBV5-1 and TRBJ1-5; perhaps TRBD1 as D (6 bases). This CDR3 contains 15 residues. CDR1 is SGHRS, CDR2 YFSETQ, per germline. V was pared by 0 bases and J by 7 bases, with 14 bases between. Here the CDR3 reads CASSLDGAGDQPQHF. Here the CDR3 DNA reads TGCGCCAGCAGCTTGGACGGGGCAGGGGACCAGCCCCAGCATTTT.

In this sample, this clone turned up a few times. The chain is built from TRBV29-1 and TRBJ1-2; D may be TRBD1 (6 bases). V was pared by 7 bases and J by 2 bases, with 14 bases between. Looked up from germline, CDR1 is SQVTM and CDR2 is ANQGSEA. This CDR3 has 13 residues. The CDR3 nucleotides are TGCAGCGCCGAGGACGGACAGAACTATGGCTACACCTTC. Amino acids: CSAEDGQNYGYTF.

The chain couples TRBV19 to TRBJ1-2; 8 bases are shared with TRBD1. Germline assignment: CDR1 LNHDA and CDR2 SQIVND (reference sequence). The CDR3 spans 15 residues. V dropped 5 bases and J dropped 6; count of bases not matched to a gene: 11. CDR3 nucleotide sequence: TGTGCCAGTAGTGGGAGGACAGGGTCAGGCCATGGCTACACCTTC. Protein product: CASSGRTGSGHGYTF.

CDR3 amino acids: CSVEERVNSPLHF. Written as DNA, the CDR3 is TGCAGCGTTGAAGAGCGGGTGAATTCACCCCTCCACTTT. This chain connects TRBV29-1 to TRBJ1-6; D gene uncertain. This CDR3 contains 13 residues. V shed 0 bases and J shed 7 bases, with 7 bases lying between them. The V gene's germline CDR1 is SQVTM and CDR2 ANQGSEA. The variable domain in full, completed from reference TRBV29-1 and TRBJ1-6, reads SAVISQKPSRDICQRGTSLTIQCQVDSQVTMMFWYRQQPGQSLTLIATANQGSEATYESGFVIDKFPISRPNLTFSTLTVSNMSPEDSSIYLCSVEERVNSPLHFGNGTRLTVT.

The chain recombines TRBV5-1 with TRBJ1-1, with 7 bases matching TRBD1. This CDR3 has 18 amino acids. J was trimmed by 1 base and V by 2 bases; bases with no gene match: 14. CDR1 is SGHRS and CDR2 is YFSETQ in the germline V gene. As DNA, the CDR3 is TGCGCCAGCAGCTTTCAACGGGACAGCGGTAGGGCGAACACTGAAGCTTTCTTT. Translated, it gives CASSFQRDSGRANTEAFF.

This chain joins TRBV5-1 and TRBJ1-1; possibly TRBD1 for D (6 bases). Germline CDR1 reads SGHRS; CDR2 reads YFSETQ. The germline V and J ends were trimmed by 3 bases and 7 bases, with 13 bases remaining between them. The CDR3 spans 13 residues. The DNA for the CDR3 is TGCGCCAGCAGCTGGACAGATTCACTTGAAGCTTTCTTT. This gives the protein CASSWTDSLEAFF.

This clone was counted between two and nine times. The rearrangement links TRBV19 to TRBJ1-6; 10 bases fit TRBD1. The CDR3 consists of 13 residues. After removal of 6 bases from V and 9 bases from J, the junction contained 2 bases not matched to a gene. In germline, CDR1 is LNHDA, CDR2 SQIVND (reference sequence). The CDR3 sequence: CASRDRGSSPLHF. In DNA form, the CDR3 reads TGTGCCAGTAGGGACAGGGGGAGTTCACCCCTCCACTTT.

The gene calls are TRBV5-1 and TRBJ2-1; 9 nucleotides align to TRBD1. Germline assignment: CDR1 SGHRS and CDR2 YFSETQ. V dropped 5 bases and J dropped 2; count of bases not matched to a gene: 5. The CDR3 covers 15 residues. DNA for the CDR3: TGCGCCAGCAGTAGACAGGGGGTAACCTACAATGAGCAGTTCTTC. This codes for CASSRQGVTYNEQFF.